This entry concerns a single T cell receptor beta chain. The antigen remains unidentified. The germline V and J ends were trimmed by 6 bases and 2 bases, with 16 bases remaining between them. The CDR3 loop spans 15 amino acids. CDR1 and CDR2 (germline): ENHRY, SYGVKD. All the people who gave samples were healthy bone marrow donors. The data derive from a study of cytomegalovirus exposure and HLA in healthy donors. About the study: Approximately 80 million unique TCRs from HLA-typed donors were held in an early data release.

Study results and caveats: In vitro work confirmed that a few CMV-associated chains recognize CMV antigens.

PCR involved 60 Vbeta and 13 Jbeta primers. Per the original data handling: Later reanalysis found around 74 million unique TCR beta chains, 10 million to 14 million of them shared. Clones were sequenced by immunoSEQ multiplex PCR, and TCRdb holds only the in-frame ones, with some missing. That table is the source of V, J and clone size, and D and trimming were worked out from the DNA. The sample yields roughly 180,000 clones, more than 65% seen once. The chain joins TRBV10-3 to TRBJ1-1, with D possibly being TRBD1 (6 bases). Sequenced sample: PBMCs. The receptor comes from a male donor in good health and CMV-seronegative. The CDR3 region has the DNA TGTGCCATCAGACAAACGGACAGACTTAACACTGAAGCTTTCTTT. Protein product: CAIRQTDRLNTEAFF.